This T cell receptor (beta chain) was documented in a study of shared clonotypes between healthy human individuals. Study-level background: Three plates were used per donor for CD4 naive, three for CD4 memory, two for CD8 naive and one for CD8 memory.

Naive CD8 cells, CD45RO-negative and positively selected for CCR7, excluded terminally differentiated effector memory CD45RA+ cells. This clone has only one observation. No antigen is known for it. Notes on the study in general: Donors were few, which limited the genetic and exposure-history diversity represented. Larger estimated richness was generally seen in naive subsets than in memory subsets.

Germline V gives CDR1 LNHDA, CDR2 SQIVND (reference sequence). The CDR3 is 15 amino acids. The ends were cut back, 1 base at V and 7 bases at J, with 15 bases in the middle. Authors' analysis steps: ImmunoSEQ supplied junction-only sequences lacking quality scores, so filtering was different. The data were produced by immunoSEQ multiplex PCR, yet TCRdb's version contains in-frame clones alone and is incomplete. From that table come the V and J calls and clone size; the DNA was used to work out D and trimming. Here the sample spans about 2,200,000 clones, about 92% being singletons. This sequence originates from a man in his late teens or twenties in good health. Some clones in this sample may be carry-over from other donors' samples. Input material: naive CD8+ T cells from PBMCs. V usage is TRBV19 and J usage is TRBJ2-3; no clear D. The CDR3 DNA reads TGTGCCAGTAGTATAGGGACCCTCAGTTCTCATACGCAGTATTTT. Protein product: CASSIGTLSSHTQYF.